This T cell receptor beta chain was captured in a study of T cells in Graves' hyperthyroidism and ophthalmopathy. The study excluded patients with uncontrolled infection, other autoimmune disease, pregnancy or lactation. Template material for amplifying TCR beta CDR3 regions consisted of RNA transcripts. Primed by the HTBI set, a first-round RT-PCR was run on the TCR CDR3. TCRdb re-derived calls from the multiplex PCR reads in MiXCR, one entry per CDR3 protein. Found here are about 590,000 distinct CDR3 sequences, 14% of them singletons; the top ten hold 7.1%. V was trimmed by 5 bases and J by 0 bases, leaving 11 bases between them. The CDR3 loop spans 15 amino acids. The germline V gene encodes CDR1 SGHDN and CDR2 FVKESK.

The clonotype originates from a woman younger than 35 with Graves' ophthalmopathy. The V gene is TRBV14, the J gene TRBJ2-4; the D gene is possibly TRBD1 (5 bases). The specimen was blood. CDR3 amino acids: CASSASQGAKNIQYF. CDR3 sequence (DNA): TGTGCCAGCAGCGCGTCGCAGGGAGCCAAAAACATTCAGTACTTC.